Shown below are 9 T cell receptor beta chains from a single sample sequenced in a study of T cells in Graves' hyperthyroidism and ophthalmopathy. TCR beta CDR3 regions were amplified from RNA. Using the HTBI primer set, a first-round RT-PCR was run on the TCR CDR3. TCRdb independently ran MiXCR on the multiplex PCR reads; one entry per CDR3 protein. Of about 640,000 distinct CDR3 sequences in the sample, around 20% were seen once. The sample taken for sequencing was blood. These receptors came from a man aged 30 to 39 with Graves' ophthalmopathy.

This rearrangement joins TRBV6-2 or TRBV6-3 to TRBJ2-1; TRBD2 agrees at 7 bases. The V and J ends lost 4 bases and 5 bases, in that order; junction bases with no gene match: 5. Germline CDR1 is MNHEY and CDR2 is SVGEGT. The CDR3 runs 14 residues. CDR3 sequence (DNA): TGTGCCAGCAGTTTTACTAGCGTCGACAATGAGCAGTTCTTC. Its translation is CASSFTSVDNEQFF.

The rearrangement joins TRBV28 to TRBJ2-7, with 10 positions matching TRBD1. Germline CDR1 MDHEN, CDR2 SYDVKM. J was trimmed by 3 bases and V by 6 bases; bases with no gene match: 5. This CDR3 region has 14 residues. The CDR3 coding sequence is TGTGCCAGCAGAACCCGGGACAGGGGCTACGAGCAGTACTTC. Amino acids: CASRTRDRGYEQYF.

This clonotype has just a few counts. V gene TRBV4-2 combines with J gene TRBJ1-5; D possibly corresponds to TRBD1 (6 bases). Germline values: CDR1 LGHNA, CDR2 YNFKEQ. Trimming shortened V by 3 bases and J by 7 bases, and 19 bases separated the two germline ends. The CDR3 is 16 residues long. The CDR3 spells CASSQGAGVKRQPQHF. CDR3 nucleotides: TGTGCCAGCAGCCAGGGGGCAGGGGTAAAACGCCAGCCCCAGCATTTT.

DNA for the CDR3: TGTGCCAGCAGCCAAGATCGCGGGGGCGCCGTCACCGGGGAGCTGTTTTTT. It codes for CASSQDRGGAVTGELFF. The J gene is TRBJ2-2, the V gene TRBV14, with TRBD2 as a possible D gene (7 bases). This CDR3 has 17 amino acids. V was shortened by 0 bases and J by 4 bases, with 15 bases between the two germline ends. CDR1 SGHDN and CDR2 FVKESK come from the germline V gene.

This clonotype has a count of ten or more. This rearrangement joins TRBV5-1 to TRBJ2-3; a weak D match, TRBD2 (6 bases). The CDR3 runs to 15 residues. The V gene's germline CDR1 is SGHRS and CDR2 YFSETQ. The V and J ends lost 1 base and 3 bases respectively, with 12 bases between them. The CDR3 DNA follows: TGCGCCAGCAGCTTGCGGGAGCCGAATACAGATACGCAGTATTTT. Its protein product is CASSLREPNTDTQYF.

The rearrangement uses TRBV29-1 and TRBJ2-2; possible D gene TRBD2, 6 bases. Germline-derived CDR1 and CDR2 are SQVTM and ANQGSEA. CDR3 length: 11 amino acids. The germline V and J ends were trimmed by 7 bases and 4 bases, with 7 bases remaining between them. The CDR3 reads CSARGTGELFF. CDR3 in DNA: TGCAGCGCGCGGGGCACCGGGGAGCTGTTTTTT.

This clonotype was detected once. The chain joins TRBV6-1 to TRBJ1-5; D remains ambiguous. The germline V gene encodes CDR1 MNHNS and CDR2 SASEGT. CDR3 length: 14 residues. Trimming left V 2 bases short and J 6 bases short, with 11 bases between. The CDR3 sequence is CASSEMAVVQPQHF. DNA for the CDR3: TGTGCCAGCAGTGAAATGGCGGTCGTTCAGCCCCAGCATTTT.

This clonotype was observed a few times. The chain has TRBV11-2 and TRBJ2-3; TRBD2 matches at 9 bases. Looked up from germline, CDR1 is SGHAT and CDR2 is FQNNGV. J was trimmed by 2 bases and V by 2 bases; bases with no gene match: 17. CDR3 length: 20 amino acids. The CDR3 is CASSLKPSPLIAGDTDTQYF. In nucleotides, the CDR3 is TGTGCCAGCAGCTTAAAGCCTTCCCCCCTTATAGCGGGGGACACAGATACGCAGTATTTT. Complete variable domain (other parts from reference TRBV11-2 and TRBJ2-3): EAGVAQSPRYKIIEKRQSVAFWCNPISGHATLYWYQQILGQGPKLLIQFQNNGVVDDSQLPKDRFSAERLKGVDSTLKIQPAKLEDSAVYLCASSLKPSPLIAGDTDTQYFGPGTRLTVL.

In nucleotides, the CDR3 is TGTGCCACCAGACTGCAAGGCGGGAACGAGCAGTACTTC. As protein: CATRLQGGNEQYF. The genes are TRBV15 and TRBJ2-7, with D tentatively TRBD2 (6 bases). Germline values: CDR1 LNHNV, CDR2 YYDKDF (reference sequence). Trimming removed 6 bases at V and 5 bases at J, with 14 bases between. This CDR3 has 13 residues.